This T cell receptor beta chain came from a study of T cell changes during pregnancy in multiple sclerosis. This table comes from immunoSEQ multiplex PCR, and its TCRdb copy is limited to in-frame clones, with some not included. The sample contains 69,000 or so clones, 85% to 95% of which appear only once. The V end lost 5 bases, the J end lost 8 bases, and 19 bases lay between the germline ends. Germline CDR1 reads SEHNR; CDR2 reads FQNEAQ (reference sequence). The CDR3 runs 15 residues. This TCR was recovered from a female donor in good health, enrolled as a control in a pregnancy study. This chain connects TRBV7-9 to TRBJ2-1; D gene unclear. Material: peripheral blood, obtained in the third trimester of pregnancy. The CDR3 is CASSRSPGGDYEQFF. Here the CDR3 DNA reads TGTGCCAGCAGCCGCTCCCCGGGTGGTGATTATGAGCAGTTCTTC.